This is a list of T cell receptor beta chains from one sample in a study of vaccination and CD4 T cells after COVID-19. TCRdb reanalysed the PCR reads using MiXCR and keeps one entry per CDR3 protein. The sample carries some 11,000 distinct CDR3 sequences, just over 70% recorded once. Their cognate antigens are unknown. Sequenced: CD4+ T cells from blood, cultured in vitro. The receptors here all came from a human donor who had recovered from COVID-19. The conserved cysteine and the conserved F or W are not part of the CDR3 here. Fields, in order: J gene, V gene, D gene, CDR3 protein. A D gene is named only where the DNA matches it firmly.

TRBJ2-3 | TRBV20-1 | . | SARIVPDTQY
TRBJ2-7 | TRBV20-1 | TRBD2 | SATRGGTSPYEQY
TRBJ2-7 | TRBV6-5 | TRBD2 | ASSYVWVAGAGRYEQY
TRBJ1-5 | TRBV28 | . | ASSLGASPNQPQH
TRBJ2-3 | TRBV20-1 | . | SALRWGIDTQY
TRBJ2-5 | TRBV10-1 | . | ASSDYRVLETQY
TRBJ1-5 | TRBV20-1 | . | SGGGQWNQPQH
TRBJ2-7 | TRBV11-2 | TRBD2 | ASSSTSGPRY
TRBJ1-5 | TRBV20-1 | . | SARWTSNQPQH
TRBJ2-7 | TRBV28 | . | ASSPARGPWDEQY
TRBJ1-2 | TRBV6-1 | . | ASGQRPNYGYT
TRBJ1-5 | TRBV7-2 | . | ASSSAGGRQPQH
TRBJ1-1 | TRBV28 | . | ASSSPGPYTEAF
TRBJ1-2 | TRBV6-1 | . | ASSEFGYGYT
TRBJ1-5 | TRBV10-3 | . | AISVGGFNQPQH
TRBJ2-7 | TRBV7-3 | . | ASGDGSNGQY
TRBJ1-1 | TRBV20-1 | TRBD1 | SVTTGGLTEAF
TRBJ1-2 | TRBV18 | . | ASSPEPRYGYT
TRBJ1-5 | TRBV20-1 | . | SASPSLNQPQH
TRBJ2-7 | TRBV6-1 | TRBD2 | ASLEGLAGVYEQY
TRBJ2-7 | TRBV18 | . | ASSPTDAPSYEQY
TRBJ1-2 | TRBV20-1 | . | SARERGGDLYGYT
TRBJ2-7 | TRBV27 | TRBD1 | ASSLRQGYEQY
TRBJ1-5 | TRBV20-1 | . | SASPGYSNQPQH
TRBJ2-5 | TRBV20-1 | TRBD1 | SATRQGREETQY
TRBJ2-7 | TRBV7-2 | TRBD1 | ASSRLGGDRGYEQY
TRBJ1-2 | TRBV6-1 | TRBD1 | ASRPDRGNYGYT
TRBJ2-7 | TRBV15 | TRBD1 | ATSRATGGYEQY
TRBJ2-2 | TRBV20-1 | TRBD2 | SAKRERSTGELF
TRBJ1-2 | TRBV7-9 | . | ASSLGIHGYT
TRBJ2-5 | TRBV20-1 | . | SARAQLGRETQY
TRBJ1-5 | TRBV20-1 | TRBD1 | SAPVQGAFQPQH
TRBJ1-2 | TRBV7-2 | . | ASNHRGAYGYT
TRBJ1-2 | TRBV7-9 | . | ASLGTFYGYT
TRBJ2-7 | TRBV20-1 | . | SASLYEQY
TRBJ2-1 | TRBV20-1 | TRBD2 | SASGGLAGWDEQF
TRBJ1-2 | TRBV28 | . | ASRTQGRPYGYT
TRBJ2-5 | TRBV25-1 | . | ASSEFKGNLQETQY
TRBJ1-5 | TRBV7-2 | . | ASSPGGWGNQPQH
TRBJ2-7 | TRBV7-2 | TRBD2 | ASSGLTSGRNYEQY
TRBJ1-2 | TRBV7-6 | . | ASSSERGGYGYT
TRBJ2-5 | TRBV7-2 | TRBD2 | ASSHPVAGAHQETQY
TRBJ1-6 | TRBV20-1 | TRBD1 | SASWTGHNSPLH
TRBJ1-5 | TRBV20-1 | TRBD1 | SADGQGFSNQPQH
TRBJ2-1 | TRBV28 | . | ASTTSVENEQF
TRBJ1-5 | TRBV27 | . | ASSLEGQPQH
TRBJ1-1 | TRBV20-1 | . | SARGAATEAF
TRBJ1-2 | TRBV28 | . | ASSPIRSHGYT
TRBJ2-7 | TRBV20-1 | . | SARARTGSSYEQY
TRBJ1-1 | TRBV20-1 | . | SAPDKGTEAF
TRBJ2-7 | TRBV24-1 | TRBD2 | ASIPRGAYEQY